The 12 T cell receptor beta chains reported below all come from one sample, sequenced in a study of response to subunit inactivated influenza vaccine. From the RT-PCR reads, TCRdb called clonotypes with MiXCR, one entry per CDR3 protein. The sample holds around 750,000 distinct CDR3 sequences, around 21% seen once. Material: PBMCs from blood, obtained about 5 days after vaccination. The receptors here all came from a man in his fifties or sixties who received an inactivated influenza vaccine.

The chain uses TRBV5-1 and TRBJ1-6; D remains unclear. The CDR3 contains 16 residues. The germline V gene has CDR1 SGHRS and CDR2 YFSETQ. V was clipped by 2 bases and J by 0 bases, with 9 bases between them. The CDR3 region has the DNA TGCGCCAGCAGCTTACCGACAAGCTCCTATAATTCACCCCTCCACTTT. Residues: CASSLPTSSYNSPLHF. The entire variable domain, with the rest obtained from reference TRBV5-1 and TRBJ1-6, is as follows: KAGVTQTPRYLIKTRGQQVTLSCSPISGHRSVSWYQQTPGQGLQFLFEYFSETQRNKGNFPGRFSGRQFSNSRSEMNVSTLELGDSALYLCASSLPTSSYNSPLHFGNGTRLTVT.

The chain uses TRBV7-2 and TRBJ1-2, with D unresolved. This CDR3 has 16 amino acids. CDR1 and CDR2 from the germline V gene are SGHTA and FQGNSA. With 1 base removed from V and 2 bases from J, the gap between germline ends came to 14 bases. The CDR3 DNA follows: TGTGCCAGCAGCTTAGTATATAGTAGCTCCAACTATGGCTACACCTTC. Translated, it gives CASSLVYSSSNYGYTF.

The chain has TRBV28 and TRBJ2-7; D ambiguous. CDR3 length: 16 amino acids. V lost 6 bases, J lost 2 bases, and 20 bases lay in between. CDR1 MDHEN and CDR2 SYDVKM come from the germline V gene. The CDR3 region has the DNA TGTGCCAGCAGATACCCGACCCGGCAATGGCCCTACGAGCAGTACTTC. It specifies CASRYPTRQWPYEQYF.

This rearrangement joins TRBV19 to TRBJ2-1; the D is unclear. Deletions cut 4 bases from V and 0 bases from J, with 7 bases between. The CDR3 contains 14 residues. From germline, CDR1 is LNHDA and CDR2 SQIVND (reference sequence). This CDR3 reads CASSNQHSYNEQFF. CDR3 coding DNA: TGTGCCAGTAGTAACCAGCACTCCTACAATGAGCAGTTCTTC.

This chain uses TRBV12-3 or TRBV12-4 with TRBJ2-7, with a tentative D call TRBD2 (6 bases). This CDR3 has 15 amino acids. Trimming stripped 6 bases from V and 9 bases from J, with 24 bases between. CDR3 in amino acids: CASSARGYSASVQYF. The CDR3, as DNA: TGTGCCAGCAGCGCCCGGGGGTACAGTGCAAGTGTGCAGTACTTC.

This sequence joins TRBV27 and TRBJ1-1; 9 nucleotides match TRBD1. The germline V gene encodes CDR1 MNHEY and CDR2 SMNVEV (reference sequence). Losses at the gene ends were 3 bases for V and 4 bases for J; bases not matched to a gene: 9. The CDR3 covers 16 residues. CDR3 region: CASSLKGQGMATEAFF. The CDR3 DNA is TGTGCCAGCAGTTTGAAGGGACAGGGAATGGCCACTGAAGCTTTCTTT.

The rearrangement uses TRBV20-1 and TRBJ2-5, with TRBD1 as a possible D gene (5 bases). Trimming removed 6 bases at V and 5 bases at J, with 25 bases between. Germline-derived CDR1 and CDR2 are DFQATT and SNEGSKA (reference sequence). CDR3 length: 16 amino acids. The CDR3 DNA sequence: TGCAGTGCGACTCTTGGGGCAGGCATGGCGCGGGAGACCCAGTACTTC. It is translated as CSATLGAGMARETQYF.

In its sample, this clonotype was seen many times. The chain recombines TRBV29-1 with TRBJ2-2, with D perhaps matching TRBD1 or TRBD2 (5 bases each). CDR1 is SQVTM and CDR2 is ANQGSEA in the germline V gene. The CDR3 is made up of 13 amino acids. CDR3 nucleotides: TGCAACCCACGGGACGGGAACACCGGGGAGCTGTTTTTT. It translates to CNPRDGNTGELFF.

The table lists this clonotype with a few counts. The V gene is TRBV30, the J gene TRBJ2-1; D may be TRBD1 or TRBD2 (5 bases each). V gave up 4 bases and J gave up 10 bases, with 14 bases separating them. CDR3 size: 12 residues. Germline V lookup: CDR1 GTSNPN, CDR2 SVGIG (reference sequence). The CDR3 coding sequence is TGTGCCTGGACCGGGGACCCCCCGGAGCAGTTCTTC. This translates into CAWTGDPPEQFF.

The chain combines TRBV7-9 with TRBJ2-5; the D gene is possibly TRBD2 (6 bases). CDR1 and CDR2 (germline): SEHNR, FQNEAQ (reference sequence). The CDR3 spans 16 residues. Trimming pared 3 bases from V and 5 bases from J, leaving 19 bases between. CDR3 bases: TGTGCCAGCAGCTTGGGGACTGCCACCCGGAGGGAGACCCAGTACTTC. Its protein is CASSLGTATRRETQYF.

DNA of the CDR3: TGTGCCAGCAGCCGCGGACGGGACACAGATACGCAGTATTTT. Translating it yields CASSRGRDTDTQYF. This chain uses TRBV7-9 with TRBJ2-3; possibly TRBD2 for D (5 bases). The V and J ends lost 5 bases and 2 bases respectively, with 11 bases between them. CDR3 length: 14 residues. Germline lookup yields CDR1 SEHNR and CDR2 FQNEAQ (reference sequence).

This clonotype was seen a handful of times. The CDR3 loop reads CASSQLAGGDEQFF. The CDR3 coding sequence is TGTGCCAGCAGCCAACTAGCGGGGGGGGATGAGCAGTTCTTC. This chain joins TRBV3-1 and TRBJ2-1; 12 nucleotides align to TRBD2. Germline CDR1 and CDR2: LGHDT and YNNKEL (reference sequence). J gave up 8 bases and V 2 bases, and 1 base lay outside the gene matches. The CDR3 loop spans 14 amino acids.